This T cell receptor beta chain appears in the sequencing data of a study of cytomegalovirus exposure and HLA in healthy donors. The study, taken as a whole, reports: A missense DCLRE1C variant was associated with V- and J-gene trimming of TCR beta chains in a later analysis, and an independent cohort replicated the association. Links to common viral pathogens appeared, in a later analysis, for several of the most significant clusters.

Note on this clone: Its specificity is unknown.

Primers: 60 Vbeta forward and 13 Jbeta reverse. Sequenced by immunoSEQ multiplex PCR; TCRdb stores in-frame clones only, minus some. Of roughly 140,000 clones listed, roughly 80% are singletons. The sequencing input was PBMCs. The receptor comes from a man aged 25-40 years in good health and CMV-seropositive.

The CDR3 spells CASRATGGGQPQHF. CDR3 in DNA: TGTGCCAGCAGAGCGACAGGGGGCGGTCAGCCCCAGCATTTT. The chain has TRBV27 and TRBJ1-5, with 10 bases identical to TRBD1. Germline V gene sequence: CDR1 MNHEY, CDR2 SMNVEV (reference sequence). The trim removed 6 bases at V and 6 bases at J, leaving 5 bases unmatched. The CDR3 is made up of 14 amino acids.